This TCR beta chain was sequenced during a study of CD8 T cells in Susac syndrome. Reverse transcription of 0.5 to 1 ug RNA used random hexamers. immunoSEQ multiplex PCR amplified TCR beta CDR3 across 54 Vbeta, 13 Jbeta. Using its own MiXCR run on the immunoSEQ multiplex PCR reads, TCRdb lists one record per CDR3 protein. Of some 300,000 distinct CDR3 sequences listed, approximately 85% were seen once; the top ten hold around 0.21%. The length of the CDR3 is 15 residues. Germline values: CDR1 DFQATT, CDR2 SNEGSKA (reference sequence). V was cut by 6 bases and J by 6 bases, with 24 bases left in between.

V gene TRBV20-1 combines with J gene TRBJ2-7; no firm D call. This clonotype was sampled from a human donor with multiple sclerosis. Sequencing was done on a sample of CD8+ T cells from PBMCs. The CDR3 loop is CSADLDRLKVGEQYF. CDR3 nucleotides: TGCAGTGCCGACCTAGATCGCCTGAAAGTCGGCGAGCAGTACTTC.